This T cell receptor beta chain was recovered during a study of beta chain features in type 1 diabetes. Investigators reverse transcribed all isolated RNA, so they sequenced expressed TCRB transcripts. Sequencing was performed with immunoSEQ multiplex PCR; in TCRdb, only in-frame clones are kept and a portion is missing. The repertoire holds about 900,000 clones, under 20% seen once, with around 0.02% in the top ten. Trimming took 4 bases from V and 5 from J, leaving 11 bases between them. CDR1 SNHLY and CDR2 FYNNEI come from the germline V gene. This CDR3 has 13 amino acids. The chain couples TRBV2 to TRBJ2-5; D may be TRBD1 (5 bases). The sequencing sample was made of naive CD4+ T cells from blood. The receptor was isolated from a woman under 30 in good health. The CDR3 DNA follows: TGTGCCAGCAGTGCGACAGAGATGGAGACCCAGTACTTC. This gives the protein CASSATEMETQYF.